This TCR beta chain was profiled in a study of blood T cell repertoires in COVID-19. This CDR3 contains 15 residues. V was clipped by 4 bases and J by 1 base; unmatched bases: 9. Germline-derived CDR1 and CDR2 are SQVTM and ANQGSEA. This clone was counted once. Sequenced by immunoSEQ multiplex PCR; TCRdb stores in-frame clones only, minus some. There are some 65,000 clones in the sample; approximately 83% occur only once, and 16% lies in the top ten. The specimen sequenced was peripheral blood. The TCR comes from a man aged 35-49 years with COVID-19, enrolled during active disease. The chain combines TRBV29-1 with TRBJ2-5, with 7 bases lining up with TRBD1. The CDR3 loop is CSVVGSYRGQETQYF. DNA for the CDR3: TGCAGCGTTGTTGGTTCGTACAGGGGCCAAGAGACCCAGTACTTC.